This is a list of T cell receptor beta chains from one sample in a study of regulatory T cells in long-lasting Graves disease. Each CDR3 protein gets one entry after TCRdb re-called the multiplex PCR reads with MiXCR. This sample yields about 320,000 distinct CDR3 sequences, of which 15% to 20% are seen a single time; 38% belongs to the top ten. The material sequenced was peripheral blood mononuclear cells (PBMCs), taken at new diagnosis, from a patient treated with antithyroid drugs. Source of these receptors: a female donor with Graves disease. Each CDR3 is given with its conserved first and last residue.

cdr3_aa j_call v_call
CASRMTGSGYEQYF TRBJ2-7 TRBV28
CASSSGRWASGRERNEQYF TRBJ2-7 TRBV7-6
CASSVRGLPSTEAFF TRBJ1-1 TRBV7-2
CASSPGVLNYGYTF TRBJ1-2 TRBV28
CASNPYYGYTF TRBJ1-2 TRBV28
CACSTGDHQPQHF TRBJ1-5 TRBV30
CASSINDRGDEQYF TRBJ2-7 TRBV19
CSASASLDEQFF TRBJ2-1 TRBV20-1
CASSFEREDTDTQYF TRBJ2-3 TRBV28
CATEDIYNEQFF TRBJ2-1 TRBV10-3
CAMGRDTEAFF TRBJ1-1 TRBV30
CASSLSVTYEQYF TRBJ2-7 TRBV28
CASSFRGQNTDTQYF TRBJ2-3 TRBV18
CASSIAGGGSSEQYF TRBJ2-7 TRBV9
CSAIPDRSSYEQFF TRBJ2-1 TRBV20-1
CASRQGLSADTQYF TRBJ2-3 TRBV6-1
CASSSGRRHYNEQFF TRBJ2-1 TRBV5-8
CSASWFGTDTQYF TRBJ2-3 TRBV20-1
CASSQDLTDRRNYNSPLHF TRBJ1-6 TRBV14
CASSQVQRFGDEQFF TRBJ2-1 TRBV4-1
CASSLGTSGRDEQFF TRBJ2-1 TRBV11-3
CASSKTVYGYTF TRBJ1-2 TRBV28
CASSPRRSQETQYF TRBJ2-5 TRBV5-1
CSVNTGQGAHNEQFF TRBJ2-1 TRBV29-1
CASSSRGSTEAFF TRBJ1-1 TRBV2
CASSPLGATNTEAFF TRBJ1-1 TRBV5-1
CASSRGEKLFF TRBJ1-4 TRBV3-1
CSARLAGGNNEQFF TRBJ2-1 TRBV20-1
CSGRSQTGELFF TRBJ2-2 TRBV29-1
CATSQGWTGSYEQFF TRBJ2-1 TRBV14
CASSQDRMGPGVETQYF TRBJ2-5 TRBV3-1
CASSQESFPSGSGNEQFF TRBJ2-1 TRBV4-2
CASSAAGGPGANVLTF TRBJ2-6 TRBV2
CASNPPDGLPEAFF TRBJ1-1 TRBV12-3/TRBV12-4
CASSSGIQETQYF TRBJ2-5 TRBV6-1
CASSERDITGELFF TRBJ2-2 TRBV10-1
CASSRDRRDEQFF TRBJ2-1 TRBV5-1
CAWSVHRGTTEAFF TRBJ1-1 TRBV30
CASSPIDPRGTGELFF TRBJ2-2 TRBV27
CSARDTGGRSPLHF TRBJ1-6 TRBV20-1
CASSLNRGSNEKLFF TRBJ1-4 TRBV5-1
CASSYAQGATNEKLFF TRBJ1-4 TRBV9
CASSTLQGNQPQHF TRBJ1-5 TRBV6-2/TRBV6-3
CSVEDPYEQYF TRBJ2-7 TRBV29-1
CASSRPGQGEETQYF TRBJ2-5 TRBV6-1
CASSPWYSKNIQYF TRBJ2-4 TRBV7-8